The present T cell receptor beta chain was sequenced within a study of PD-L1 blockade in urothelial cancer. At the level of the study: Most of the 29 patients were males with bladder-origin urothelial cancer.

Time point specified: peripheral blood 6 weeks after treatment start. V was shortened by 5 bases and J by 0 bases, with 11 bases between the two germline ends. CDR3 length: 14 amino acids. The germline V gene encodes CDR1 MNHNY and CDR2 SVGAGI (reference sequence). As concerns this clone: Antigen: not known.

Here immunoSEQ multiplex PCR was the method, and the copy in TCRdb shows in-frame clones only, minus some. In the table there are roughly 120,000 clones, approximately 90% of which are singletons. Whole-study findings and limits: Durable benefit accompanied greater 3-week expansion of tumor-associated blood clones. Pretreatment peripheral blood TCR clonality that fell below the median predicted better survival among the patients studied.

This receptor was taken from a man aged 55 to 70 with urothelial cancer. This sample comprised PBMCs, obtained around atezolizumab (anti-PD-L1) treatment. The chain couples TRBV6-6 to TRBJ2-7; tentative D call: TRBD1 (6 bases). This chain's CDR3 is CASSRGTVSYEQYF. CDR3 coding DNA: TGTGCCAGCAGTAGGGGGACGGTCTCCTACGAGCAGTACTTC.